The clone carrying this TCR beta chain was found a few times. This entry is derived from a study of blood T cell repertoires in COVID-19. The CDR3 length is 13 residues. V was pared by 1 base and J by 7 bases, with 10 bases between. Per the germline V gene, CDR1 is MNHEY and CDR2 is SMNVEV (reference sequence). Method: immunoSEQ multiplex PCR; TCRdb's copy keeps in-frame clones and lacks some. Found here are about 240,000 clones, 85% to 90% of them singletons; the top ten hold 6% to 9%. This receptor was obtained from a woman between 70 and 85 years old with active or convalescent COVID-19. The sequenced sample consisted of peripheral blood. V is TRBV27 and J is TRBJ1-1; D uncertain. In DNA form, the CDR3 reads TGTGCCAGCAGTTTATACGAGAACTTTGAAGCTTTCTTT. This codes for CASSLYENFEAFF.